Shown below are 31 T cell receptor beta chains from a single sample sequenced in a study of OX40 agonist ivuxolimab in advanced cancers. TCRdb keeps only in-frame clones here, not all; method: immunoSEQ multiplex PCR. The table records about 58,000 clones, less than 90% of them present only once. The specimen was CD4+ or CD8+ T cells sorted from blood, collected in a trial of the OX40 agonist ivuxolimab. Receptor source: an adult with an advanced solid tumor such as melanoma, head and neck, liver or kidney cancer.

The rearrangement links TRBV6-1 to TRBJ2-7, with D perhaps TRBD1 (5 bases). Trimming removed 2 bases from V and 5 bases from J, with 13 bases in between. Germline CDR1 is MNHNS and CDR2 is SASEGT. The CDR3 covers 14 residues. The CDR3: CASSERQGKHEQYF. The CDR3 DNA follows: TGTGCCAGCAGTGAACGCCAGGGAAAACACGAGCAGTACTTC.

The rearrangement uses TRBV9 and TRBJ1-3; unclear D gene. The germline V and J ends were trimmed by 2 bases and 1 base, with 16 bases remaining between them. This CDR3 is built from 17 residues. CDR1 and CDR2 (germline): SGDLS, YYNGEE. CDR3 bases: TGTGCCAGCAGCGTTGGTTGGCAGCCTTCTTCTGGAAACACCATATATTTT. The encoded protein is CASSVGWQPSSGNTIYF.

This chain uses TRBV7-2 with TRBJ2-7, with a tentative D call TRBD2 (5 bases). Per germline, CDR1 SGHTA and CDR2 FQGNSA. CDR3 length: 13 residues. The V gene lost 1 base and the J gene lost 5 bases, with 9 bases spanning the gap. DNA of the CDR3: TGTGCCAGCAGCTTAGTCGGGATACACGAGCAGTACTTC. Translating gives CASSLVGIHEQYF.

The chain is built from TRBV28 and TRBJ1-5, with D hard to call. The germline gives CDR1 MDHEN, CDR2 SYDVKM. The CDR3 length is 14 residues. V lost 7 bases and J 0 bases, leaving 10 bases between the germline ends. This CDR3 is CASKEQHSNQPQHF. DNA of the CDR3: TGTGCCAGCAAGGAACAGCATAGCAATCAGCCCCAGCATTTT.

The rearrangement joins TRBV7-2 to TRBJ2-7; no clear D gene. V lost 3 bases to trimming and J lost 5 bases, with 11 bases between them. The germline CDR1 and CDR2 sequences are SGHTA and FQGNSA. This CDR3 has 13 residues. The CDR3 reads CASSLVLHHEQYF. The DNA for the CDR3 is TGTGCCAGCAGCTTGGTACTACACCACGAGCAGTACTTC.

This clone has only one observation. This chain uses TRBV29-1 with TRBJ1-1, with D tentatively TRBD1 (6 bases). Looked up from germline, CDR1 is SQVTM and CDR2 is ANQGSEA. The CDR3 length is 12 residues. V lost 6 bases and J 5 bases, leaving 13 bases between the germline ends. CDR3 DNA: TGCAGCGTCGTGCAGGGGATGACTGAAGCTTTCTTT. It specifies CSVVQGMTEAFF.

DNA for the CDR3: TGTGCCAGCACCCCCAACGGGGGGAGAGCTTTCTTT. It encodes CASTPNGGRAFF. The rearrangement links TRBV25-1 to TRBJ1-1; possible D gene TRBD1, 5 bases. The V and J ends lost 7 bases and 10 bases respectively, with 16 bases between them. Looked up from germline, CDR1 is MGHDK and CDR2 is SYGVNS. The CDR3 has 12 residues.

This clone has a single count. The rearrangement joins TRBV28 to TRBJ2-5, with D unclear. Germline values: CDR1 MDHEN, CDR2 SYDVKM. The CDR3 is 10 amino acids. V was clipped by 10 bases and J by 5 bases, with 8 bases between them. The CDR3 protein is CATRLETQYF. The CDR3 region has the DNA TGTGCCACCAGGCTCGAGACCCAGTACTTC.

Worth noting for this clone: One end of the junction does not line up with germline, which may come from a read error. V is TRBV11-2 and J is TRBJ1-1; unclear D gene. The CDR3 is made up of 14 amino acids. Germline CDR1 SGHAT, CDR2 FQNNGV. CDR3 sequence: CANSLGSYGTEAFF. In DNA form, the CDR3 reads TGTGCCAACAGCTTAGGGAGCTATGGAACTGAAGCTTTCTTT.

This clone was seen just once. The chain joins TRBV7-6 to TRBJ1-3, with D unresolved. V was cut by 1 base and J by 0 bases, with 10 bases left in between. The CDR3 runs to 16 residues. Per the germline V gene, CDR1 is SGHVS and CDR2 is FNYEAQ. The CDR3 protein is CASSLGSTISGNTIYF. For the CDR3, the DNA is TGTGCCAGCAGCTTAGGAAGCACAATCTCTGGAAACACCATATATTTT.

The rearrangement joins TRBV6-5 to TRBJ2-1, with TRBD1 matching 9 bases. CDR3 length: 15 amino acids. Germline V gene sequence: CDR1 MNHEY, CDR2 SVGAGI. V was pared by 6 bases and J by 4 bases, with 7 bases of the junction left unmatched. The CDR3 region is CASSPPGTGYNEQFF. The CDR3 DNA is TGTGCCAGCAGCCCGCCCGGGACAGGGTACAATGAGCAGTTCTTC.

This chain connects TRBV5-8 to TRBJ1-3, with D uncertain. The germline CDR1 and CDR2 sequences are SGHTS and YDEGEE. CDR3 size: 13 residues. V was clipped by 7 bases and J by 3 bases, with 11 bases between them. The CDR3 region is CASGPEGGNTIYF. The CDR3 DNA reads TGTGCCAGCGGCCCAGAAGGTGGAAACACCATATATTTT.

The rearrangement joins TRBV30 to TRBJ1-2, with 9 bases matching TRBD1. Losses at the gene ends were 0 bases for V and 7 bases for J; bases not matched to a gene: 9. Germline CDR1 is GTSNPN and CDR2 is SVGIG (reference sequence). CDR3 length: 15 amino acids. In DNA form, the CDR3 reads TGTGCCTGGAGTGTACAGGGGGCGCTGACCGGTGGCTACACCTTC. It specifies CAWSVQGALTGGYTF. The entire variable domain, with the rest obtained from reference TRBV30 and TRBJ1-2, is as follows: SQTIHQWPATLVQPVGSPLSLECTVEGTSNPNLYWYRQAAGRGLQLLFYSVGIGQISSEVPQNLSASRPQDRQFILSSKKLLLSDSGFYLCAWSVQGALTGGYTFGSGTRLTVV.

This clone was detected a few times. The chain uses TRBV15 and TRBJ2-3, with 11 bases that match TRBD2. CDR1 and CDR2 (germline): LNHNV, YYDKDF (reference sequence). The trim removed 3 bases at V and 1 base at J, leaving 3 bases unmatched. CDR3 length: 16 residues. DNA for the CDR3: TGTGCCACCAGCAGCGTACTAGCGGGGGGCACAGATACGCAGTATTTT. Translated: CATSSVLAGGTDTQYF.

The chain uses TRBV19 and TRBJ2-5; perhaps TRBD1 as D (8 bases). The V gene's germline CDR1 is LNHDA and CDR2 SQIVND (reference sequence). The CDR3 covers 14 residues. Deletions cut 3 bases from V and 5 bases from J, with 13 bases between. The CDR3 loop reads CASSIGQGGETQYF. DNA for the CDR3: TGTGCCAGTAGTATTGGACAGGGAGGGGAGACCCAGTACTTC.

This sequence joins TRBV18 and TRBJ1-2, with D unresolved. Trimming removed 3 bases from V and 4 bases from J, with 15 bases in between. CDR3 length: 15 residues. Germline V gives CDR1 KGHSH, CDR2 LQKENI. The CDR3 region has the DNA TGTGCCAGCTCACCCCCCCCGGAAGGGAGCTATGGCTACACCTTC. It is translated as CASSPPPEGSYGYTF.

The chain links TRBV30 to TRBJ1-1; no definite D call. The CDR3 loop spans 12 amino acids. CDR1 and CDR2 (germline): GTSNPN, SVGIG (reference sequence). V was clipped by 2 bases and J by 1 base, with 5 bases between them. CDR3: CAWSLGNTEAFF. CDR3 sequence (DNA): TGTGCCTGGAGTCTGGGGAACACTGAAGCTTTCTTT. Full variable domain (outside the CDR3, taken from reference TRBV30 and TRBJ1-1): SQTIHQWPATLVQPVGSPLSLECTVEGTSNPNLYWYRQAAGRGLQLLFYSVGIGQISSEVPQNLSASRPQDRQFILSSKKLLLSDSGFYLCAWSLGNTEAFFGQGTRLTVV.

The chain joins TRBV7-2 to TRBJ1-5; 7 bases match TRBD1. The CDR3 is 13 residues long. The germline CDR1 and CDR2 sequences are SGHTA and FQGNSA. V trimming: 8 bases; J trimming: 3 bases; junction bases outside the gene matches: 4. For the CDR3, the DNA is TGTGCCAGCGGGACAGCCTACAATCAGCCCCAGCATTTT. Translated, it gives CASGTAYNQPQHF.

In this sample, this clone turned up once. The chain employs TRBV5-1 and TRBJ1-4; TRBD1 matches at 7 bases. This CDR3 has 15 amino acids. The germline V gene has CDR1 SGHRS and CDR2 YFSETQ. Unmatched junction bases numbered 7, after V lost 4 bases and J lost 4 bases. In nucleotides, the CDR3 is TGCGCCAGCAGCCTACAGGGGAAGGTTAATGAAAAACTGTTTTTT. It translates to CASSLQGKVNEKLFF.

This clone has only one observation. The CDR3 DNA reads as TGCGCCAGCAGTGAGGATTCGGGTGGAAGGGGCTGGAAGCAGTACTTC. Residues: CASSEDSGGRGWKQYF. The chain employs TRBV10-1 and TRBJ2-7; D perhaps matches TRBD1 (5 bases). CDR3 length: 16 amino acids. CDR1 WNHNN and CDR2 SYGVQD come from the germline V gene (reference sequence). Trimming left V 2 bases short and J 8 bases short, with 22 bases between.

V usage is TRBV6-6 and J usage is TRBJ1-2; tentatively, D is TRBD1 (6 bases). The CDR3 is made up of 13 amino acids. Germline V CDR1 and CDR2: MNHNY, SVGAGI (reference sequence). The germline V and J ends were trimmed by 6 bases and 8 bases, with 16 bases remaining between them. CDR3 loop: CASSTGQLGGYTF. DNA of the CDR3: TGTGCCAGCAGCACAGGGCAACTGGGAGGCTACACCTTC.

The chain joins TRBV10-3 to TRBJ1-6, with TRBD1 matching 10 bases. The CDR3 spans 13 residues. From germline, CDR1 is ENHRY and CDR2 SYGVKD. V shed 11 bases, J shed 5 bases, and the junction held 3 bases outside the gene matches. The CDR3 here is CAGGTGDNSPLHF. CDR3 bases: TGTGCCGGGGGGACAGGGGATAATTCACCCCTCCACTTT.

This clone was detected only a few times. CDR3 nucleotides: TGTGCCAGCAGTGAAGCGGGCAGGGGGAACTATGGCTACACCTTC. This encodes CASSEAGRGNYGYTF. The chain is built from TRBV6-1 and TRBJ1-2, with 7 positions matching TRBD1. V shed 0 bases and J 2 bases; nucleotides not matched to a gene: 3. Germline CDR1 and CDR2: MNHNS and SASEGT. CDR3 length equals 15 residues.

The chain recombines TRBV7-2 with TRBJ1-1; D perhaps matches TRBD1 (5 bases). The CDR3 consists of 15 residues. V lost 0 bases to trimming and J lost 1 base, with 9 bases between them. Germline assignment: CDR1 SGHTA and CDR2 FQGNSA. The CDR3, as DNA: TGTGCCAGCAGCTTAGCGCGGACAAAGAACACTGAAGCTTTCTTT. It codes for CASSLARTKNTEAFF.

The genes are TRBV6-6 and TRBJ2-7, with a weak D call TRBD2 (6 bases). Trimming removed 7 bases from V and 4 bases from J, with 8 bases in between. The CDR3 is made up of 11 amino acids. The V gene's germline CDR1 is MNHNY and CDR2 SVGAGI (reference sequence). In DNA, the CDR3 is TGTGCCAGCACGGGGGAGTACGAGCAGTACTTC. Protein product: CASTGEYEQYF.

The chain recombines TRBV30 with TRBJ1-3; D gene unclear. The length of the CDR3 is 14 residues. Germline-derived CDR1 and CDR2 are GTSNPN and SVGIG (reference sequence). Trimming took off 1 base at V and 2 bases at J, with 9 bases between the two ends. In DNA form, the CDR3 reads TGTGCCTGGAGTGCGAGATACGCTGGAAACACCATATATTTT. Amino acids: CAWSARYAGNTIYF.

This clone was counted a single time. The V gene is TRBV14, the J gene TRBJ2-5, with D hard to call. V was clipped by 2 bases and J by 1 base, with 2 bases between them. CDR1 is SGHDN and CDR2 is FVKESK in the germline V gene. CDR3 length: 12 amino acids. The CDR3 protein is CASSQSQETQYF. For the CDR3, the DNA is TGTGCCAGCAGCCAATCCCAAGAGACCCAGTACTTC.

V is TRBV29-1 and J is TRBJ1-2; no reliable D call. The germline V gene has CDR1 SQVTM and CDR2 ANQGSEA. The CDR3 is 13 amino acids. Trimming removed 7 bases from V and 8 bases from J, with 20 bases in between. CDR3 sequence reads: CSAGDDGQGGYTF. CDR3 DNA sequence: TGCAGCGCTGGGGATGACGGGCAAGGAGGCTACACCTTC.

This chain connects TRBV10-3 to TRBJ2-7; 9 nucleotides line up with TRBD2. Germline assignment: CDR1 ENHRY and CDR2 SYGVKD. The V and J ends lost 9 bases and 3 bases, in that order; junction bases with no gene match: 9. This CDR3 spans 14 amino acids. The CDR3 sequence is CAIATGTSNYEQYF. CDR3 coding DNA: TGTGCCATAGCCACCGGGACTAGCAACTACGAGCAGTACTTC.

This chain connects TRBV5-8 to TRBJ2-4; 11 bases agree with TRBD1. J lost 6 bases, V lost 4 bases, and 3 bases had no gene match. Germline values: CDR1 SGHTS, CDR2 YDEGEE. The CDR3 spans 14 residues. CDR3 sequence: CASSGDRGRNIQYF. The CDR3 nucleotides read TGTGCCAGCAGCGGGGACAGGGGGAGAAACATTCAGTACTTC.

The gene calls are TRBV30 and TRBJ2-7, with TRBD2 matching 11 bases. CDR3 length: 13 amino acids. Looked up from germline, CDR1 is GTSNPN and CDR2 is SVGIG (reference sequence). V lost 4 bases and J lost 2; bases outside the gene matches: 1. CDR3 nucleotides: TGTGCCTGGATACTAGCGGGGGCCTACGAGCAGTACTTC. It is translated as CAWILAGAYEQYF.